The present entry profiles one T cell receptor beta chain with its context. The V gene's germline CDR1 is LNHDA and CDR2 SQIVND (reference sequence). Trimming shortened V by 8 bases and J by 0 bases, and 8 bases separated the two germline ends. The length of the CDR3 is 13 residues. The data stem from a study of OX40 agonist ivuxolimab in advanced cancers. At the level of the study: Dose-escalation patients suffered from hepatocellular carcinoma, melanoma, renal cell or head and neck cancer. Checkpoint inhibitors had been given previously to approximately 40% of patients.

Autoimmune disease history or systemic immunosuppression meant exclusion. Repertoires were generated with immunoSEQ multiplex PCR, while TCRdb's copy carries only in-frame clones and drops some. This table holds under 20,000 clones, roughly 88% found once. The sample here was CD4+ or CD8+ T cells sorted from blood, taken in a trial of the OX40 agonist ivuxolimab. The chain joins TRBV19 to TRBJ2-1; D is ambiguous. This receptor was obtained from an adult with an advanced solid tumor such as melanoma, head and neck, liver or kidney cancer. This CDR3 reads CASGSNSYNEQFF. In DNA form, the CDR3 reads TGTGCCAGTGGTTCTAACTCCTACAATGAGCAGTTCTTC.